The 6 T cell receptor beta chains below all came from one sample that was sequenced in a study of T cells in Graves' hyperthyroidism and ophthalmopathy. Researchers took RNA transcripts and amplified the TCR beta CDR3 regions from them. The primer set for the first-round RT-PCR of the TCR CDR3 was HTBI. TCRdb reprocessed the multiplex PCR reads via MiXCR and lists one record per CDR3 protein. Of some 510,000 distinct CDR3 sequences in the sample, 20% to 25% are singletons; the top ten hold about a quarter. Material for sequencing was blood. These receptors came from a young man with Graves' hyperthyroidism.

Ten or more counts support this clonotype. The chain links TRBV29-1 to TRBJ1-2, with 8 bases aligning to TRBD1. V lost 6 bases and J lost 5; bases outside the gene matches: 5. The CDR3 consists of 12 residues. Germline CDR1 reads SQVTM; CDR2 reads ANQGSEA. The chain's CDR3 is CSVDRGVYGYTF. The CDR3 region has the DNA TGCAGCGTCGACAGGGGAGTGTATGGCTACACCTTC. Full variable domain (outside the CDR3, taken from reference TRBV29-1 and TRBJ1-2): SAVISQKPSRDICQRGTSLTIQCQVDSQVTMMFWYRQQPGQSLTLIATANQGSEATYESGFVIDKFPISRPNLTFSTLTVSNMSPEDSSIYLCSVDRGVYGYTFGSGTRLTVV.

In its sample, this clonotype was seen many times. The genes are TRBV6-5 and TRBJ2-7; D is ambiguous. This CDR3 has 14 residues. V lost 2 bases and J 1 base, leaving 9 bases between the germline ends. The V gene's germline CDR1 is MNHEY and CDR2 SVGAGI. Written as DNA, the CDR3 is TGTGCCAGCAGTTACGTAGGTCGGTCCTACGAGCAGTACTTC. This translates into CASSYVGRSYEQYF.

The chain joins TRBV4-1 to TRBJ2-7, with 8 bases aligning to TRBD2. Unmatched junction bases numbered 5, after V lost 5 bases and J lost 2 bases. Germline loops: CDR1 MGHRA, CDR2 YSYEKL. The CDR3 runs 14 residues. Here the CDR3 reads CASSTKLAAYEQYF. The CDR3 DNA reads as TGCGCCAGCAGCACAAAACTAGCGGCCTACGAGCAGTACTTC.

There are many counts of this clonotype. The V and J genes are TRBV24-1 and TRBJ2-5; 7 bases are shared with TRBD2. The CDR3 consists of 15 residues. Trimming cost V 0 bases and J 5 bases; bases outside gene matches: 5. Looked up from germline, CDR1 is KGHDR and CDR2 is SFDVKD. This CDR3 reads CATSDLFGGGETQYF. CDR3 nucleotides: TGTGCCACCAGTGATTTGTTTGGGGGAGGGGAGACCCAGTACTTC.

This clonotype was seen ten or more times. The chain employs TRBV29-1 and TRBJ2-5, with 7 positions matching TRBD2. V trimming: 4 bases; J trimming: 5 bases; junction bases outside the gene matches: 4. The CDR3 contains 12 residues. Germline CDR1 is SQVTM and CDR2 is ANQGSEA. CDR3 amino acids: CSVVGGRETQYF. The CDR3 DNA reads TGCAGCGTTGTCGGGGGGAGGGAGACCCAGTACTTC.

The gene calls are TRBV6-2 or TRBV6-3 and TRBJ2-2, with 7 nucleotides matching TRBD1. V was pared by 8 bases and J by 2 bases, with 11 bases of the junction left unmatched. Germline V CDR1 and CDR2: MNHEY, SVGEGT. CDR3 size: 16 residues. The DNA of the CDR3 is TGTGCCAGCGAGCACTGGGACAGTGGTAACACCGGGGAGCTGTTTTTT. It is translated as CASEHWDSGNTGELFF.